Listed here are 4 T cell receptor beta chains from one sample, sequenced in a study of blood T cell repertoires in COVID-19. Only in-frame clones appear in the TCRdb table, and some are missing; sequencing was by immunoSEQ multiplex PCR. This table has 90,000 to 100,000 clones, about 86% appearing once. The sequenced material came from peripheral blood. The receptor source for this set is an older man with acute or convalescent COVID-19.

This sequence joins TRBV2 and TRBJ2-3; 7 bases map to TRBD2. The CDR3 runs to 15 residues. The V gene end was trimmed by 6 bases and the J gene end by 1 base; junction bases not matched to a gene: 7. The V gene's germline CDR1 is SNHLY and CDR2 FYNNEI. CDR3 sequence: CASSAWGGGTDTQYF. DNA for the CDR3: TGTGCCAGCAGCGCTTGGGGGGGAGGCACAGATACGCAGTATTTT.

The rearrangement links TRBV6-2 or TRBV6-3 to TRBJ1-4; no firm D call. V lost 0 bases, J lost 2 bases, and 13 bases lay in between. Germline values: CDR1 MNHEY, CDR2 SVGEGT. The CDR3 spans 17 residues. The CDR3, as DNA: TGTGCCAGCAGTTACTCGACGGGGATACGGACTAATGAAAAACTGTTTTTT. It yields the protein CASSYSTGIRTNEKLFF.

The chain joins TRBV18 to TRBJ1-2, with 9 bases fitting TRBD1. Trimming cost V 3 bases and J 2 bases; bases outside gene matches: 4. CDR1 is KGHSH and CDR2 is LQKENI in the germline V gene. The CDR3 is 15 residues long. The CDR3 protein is CASSPSTGGNYGYTF. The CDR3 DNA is TGTGCCAGCTCACCTTCGACAGGGGGGAACTATGGCTACACCTTC.

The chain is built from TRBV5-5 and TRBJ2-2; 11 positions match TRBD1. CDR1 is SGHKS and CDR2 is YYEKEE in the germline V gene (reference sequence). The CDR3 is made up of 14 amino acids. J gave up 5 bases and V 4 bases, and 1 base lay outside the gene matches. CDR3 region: CASSGTGGTGELFF. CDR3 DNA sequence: TGTGCCAGCAGCGGGACAGGGGGGACCGGGGAGCTGTTTTTT.